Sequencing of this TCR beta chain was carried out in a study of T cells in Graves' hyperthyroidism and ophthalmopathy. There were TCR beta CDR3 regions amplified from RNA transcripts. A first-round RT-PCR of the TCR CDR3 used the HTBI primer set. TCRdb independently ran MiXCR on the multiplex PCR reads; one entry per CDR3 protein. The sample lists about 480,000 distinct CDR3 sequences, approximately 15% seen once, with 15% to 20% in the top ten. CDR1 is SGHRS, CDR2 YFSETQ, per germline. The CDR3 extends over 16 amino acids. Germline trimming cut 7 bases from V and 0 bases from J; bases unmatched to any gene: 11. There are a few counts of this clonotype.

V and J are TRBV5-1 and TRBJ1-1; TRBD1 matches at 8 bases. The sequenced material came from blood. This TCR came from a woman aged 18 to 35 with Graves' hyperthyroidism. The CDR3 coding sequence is TGCGCCAGCTCAGGATCCGGACAGGGATTGAACACTGAAGCTTTCTTT. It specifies CASSGSGQGLNTEAFF.